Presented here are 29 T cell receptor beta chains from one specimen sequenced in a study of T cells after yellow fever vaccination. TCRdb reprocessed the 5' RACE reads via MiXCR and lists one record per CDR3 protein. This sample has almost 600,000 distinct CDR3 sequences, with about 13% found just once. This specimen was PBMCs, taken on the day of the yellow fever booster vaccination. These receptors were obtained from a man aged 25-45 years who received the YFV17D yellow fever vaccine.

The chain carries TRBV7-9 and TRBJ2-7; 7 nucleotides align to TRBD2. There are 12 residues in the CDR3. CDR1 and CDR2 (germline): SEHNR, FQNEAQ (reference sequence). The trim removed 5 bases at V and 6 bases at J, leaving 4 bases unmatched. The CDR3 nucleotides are TGTGCCAGCAGCAGCGGGGCCGGCGAGCAGTACTTC. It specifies CASSSGAGEQYF.

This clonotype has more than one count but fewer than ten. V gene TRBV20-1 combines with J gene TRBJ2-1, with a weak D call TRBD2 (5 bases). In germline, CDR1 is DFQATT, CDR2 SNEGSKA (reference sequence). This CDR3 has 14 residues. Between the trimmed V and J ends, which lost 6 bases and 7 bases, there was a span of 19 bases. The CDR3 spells CSAVGTAAYNEQFF. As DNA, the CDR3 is TGCAGTGCCGTGGGAACAGCGGCTTATAATGAGCAGTTCTTC.

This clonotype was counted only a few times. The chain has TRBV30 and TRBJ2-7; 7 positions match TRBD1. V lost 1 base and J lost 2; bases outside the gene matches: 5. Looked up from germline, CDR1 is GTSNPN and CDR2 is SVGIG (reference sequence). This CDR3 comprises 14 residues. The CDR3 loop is CAWSAVTGTYEQYF. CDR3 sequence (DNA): TGTGCCTGGAGTGCCGTGACAGGGACCTACGAGCAGTACTTC.

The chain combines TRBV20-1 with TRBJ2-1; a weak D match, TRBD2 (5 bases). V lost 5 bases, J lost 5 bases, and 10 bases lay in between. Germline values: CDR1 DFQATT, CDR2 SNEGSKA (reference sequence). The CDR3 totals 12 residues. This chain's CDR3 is CSAFGGHNEQFF. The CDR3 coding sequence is TGCAGTGCTTTCGGAGGACACAATGAGCAGTTCTTC.

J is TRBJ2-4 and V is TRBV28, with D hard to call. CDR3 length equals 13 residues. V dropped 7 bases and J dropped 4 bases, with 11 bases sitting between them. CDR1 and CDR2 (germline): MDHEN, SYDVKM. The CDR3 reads CASTPVGKNIQYF. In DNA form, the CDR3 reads TGTGCCAGCACCCCGGTGGGAAAAAACATTCAGTACTTC.

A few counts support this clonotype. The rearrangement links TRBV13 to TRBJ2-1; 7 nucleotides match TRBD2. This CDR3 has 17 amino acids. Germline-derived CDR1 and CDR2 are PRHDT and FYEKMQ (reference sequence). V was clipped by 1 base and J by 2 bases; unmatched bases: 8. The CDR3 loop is CASSLDDSGLAYNEQFF. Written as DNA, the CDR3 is TGTGCCAGCAGCTTAGACGATAGCGGGCTAGCCTACAATGAGCAGTTCTTC.

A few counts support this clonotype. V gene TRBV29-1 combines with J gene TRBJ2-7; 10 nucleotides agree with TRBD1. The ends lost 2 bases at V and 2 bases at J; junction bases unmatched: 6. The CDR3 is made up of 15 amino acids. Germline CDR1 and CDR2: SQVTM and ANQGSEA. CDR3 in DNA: TGCAGCGTTGAAAGGGGGGGACAGGGGACCTACGAGCAGTACTTC. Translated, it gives CSVERGGQGTYEQYF.

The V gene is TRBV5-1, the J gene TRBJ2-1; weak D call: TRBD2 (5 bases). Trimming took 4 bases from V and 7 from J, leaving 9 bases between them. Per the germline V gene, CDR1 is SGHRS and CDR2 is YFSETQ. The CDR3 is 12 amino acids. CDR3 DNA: TGCGCCAGCAGCCCGGACTGGAATGAGCAGTTCTTC. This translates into CASSPDWNEQFF.

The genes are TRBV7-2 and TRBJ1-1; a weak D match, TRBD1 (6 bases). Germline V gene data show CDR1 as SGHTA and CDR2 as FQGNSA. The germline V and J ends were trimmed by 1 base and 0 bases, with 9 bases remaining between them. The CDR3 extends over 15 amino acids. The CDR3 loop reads CASSLGRGMNTEAFF. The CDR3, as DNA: TGTGCCAGCAGCTTAGGCAGGGGCATGAACACTGAAGCTTTCTTT.

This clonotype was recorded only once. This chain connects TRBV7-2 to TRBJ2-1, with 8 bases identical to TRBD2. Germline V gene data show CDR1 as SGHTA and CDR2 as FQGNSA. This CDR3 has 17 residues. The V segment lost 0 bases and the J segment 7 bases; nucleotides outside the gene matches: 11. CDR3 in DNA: TGTGCCAGCAGCTTAGCCCCTAATCCGGGAGGGCCAAATGAGCAGTTCTTC. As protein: CASSLAPNPGGPNEQFF.

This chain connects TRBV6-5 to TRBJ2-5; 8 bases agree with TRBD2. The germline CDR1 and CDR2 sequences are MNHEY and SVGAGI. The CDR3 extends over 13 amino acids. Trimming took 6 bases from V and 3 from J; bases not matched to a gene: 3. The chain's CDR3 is CASRDSGKETQYF. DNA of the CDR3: TGTGCCAGCAGAGATAGCGGGAAAGAGACCCAGTACTTC.

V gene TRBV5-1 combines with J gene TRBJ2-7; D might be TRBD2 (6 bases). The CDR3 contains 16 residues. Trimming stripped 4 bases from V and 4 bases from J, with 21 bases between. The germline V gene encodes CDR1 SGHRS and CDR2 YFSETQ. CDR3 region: CASSLNTGTGVYEQYF. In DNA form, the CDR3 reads TGCGCCAGCAGCCTAAATACCGGGACGGGAGTTTACGAGCAGTACTTC.

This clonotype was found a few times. In nucleotides, the CDR3 is TGTGCCAGCAGCCAACCCGTAGCGGGGGGAAACACCGGGGAGCTGTTTTTT. The encoded protein is CASSQPVAGGNTGELFF. The chain employs TRBV4-2 and TRBJ2-2, with 10 bases matching TRBD2. Germline V gene lookup returns CDR1 LGHNA and CDR2 YNFKEQ. The CDR3 has 17 residues. V was pared by 2 bases and J by 2 bases, with 5 bases of the junction left unmatched.

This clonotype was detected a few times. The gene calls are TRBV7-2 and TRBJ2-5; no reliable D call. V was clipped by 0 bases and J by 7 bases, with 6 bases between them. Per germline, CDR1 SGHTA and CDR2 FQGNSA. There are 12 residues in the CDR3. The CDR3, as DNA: TGTGCCAGCAGCTTAGCGAGGAGGACCCAGTACTTC. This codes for CASSLARRTQYF.

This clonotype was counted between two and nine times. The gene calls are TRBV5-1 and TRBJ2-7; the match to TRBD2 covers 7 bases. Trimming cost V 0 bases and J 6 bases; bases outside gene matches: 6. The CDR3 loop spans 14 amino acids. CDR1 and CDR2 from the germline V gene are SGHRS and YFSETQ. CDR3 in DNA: TGCGCCAGCAGCTTGGGGGGCGGGACTACCGAGCAGTACTTC. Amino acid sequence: CASSLGGGTTEQYF. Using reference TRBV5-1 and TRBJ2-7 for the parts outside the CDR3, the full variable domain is KAGVTQTPRYLIKTRGQQVTLSCSPISGHRSVSWYQQTPGQGLQFLFEYFSETQRNKGNFPGRFSGRQFSNSRSEMNVSTLELGDSALYLCASSLGGGTTEQYFGPGTRLTVT.

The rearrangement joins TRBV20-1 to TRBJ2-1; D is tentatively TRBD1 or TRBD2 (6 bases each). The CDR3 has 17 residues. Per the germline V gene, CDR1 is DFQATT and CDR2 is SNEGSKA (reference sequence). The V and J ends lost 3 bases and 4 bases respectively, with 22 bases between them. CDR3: CSARGIQGAGRYNEQFF. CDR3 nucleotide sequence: TGCAGTGCTAGGGGGATACAGGGCGCGGGACGATACAATGAGCAGTTCTTC.

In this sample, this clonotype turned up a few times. CDR3 nucleotide sequence: TGCAGTGCCCCCAAAATTCCGGGACAGGGGGCTGGCGATAATTCACCCCTCCACTTT. Translating it yields CSAPKIPGQGAGDNSPLHF. The chain recombines TRBV20-1 with TRBJ1-6; 12 bases agree with TRBD1. J was trimmed by 5 bases and V by 6 bases; bases with no gene match: 17. CDR1 DFQATT and CDR2 SNEGSKA come from the germline V gene (reference sequence). This CDR3 is built from 19 residues.

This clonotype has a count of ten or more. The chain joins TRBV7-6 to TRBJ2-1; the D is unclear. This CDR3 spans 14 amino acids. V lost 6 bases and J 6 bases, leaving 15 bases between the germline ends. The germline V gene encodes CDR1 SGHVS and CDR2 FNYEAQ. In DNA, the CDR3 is TGTGCCAGCAGTAACCTAGTGGCTGGCAATGAGCAGTTCTTC. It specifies CASSNLVAGNEQFF.

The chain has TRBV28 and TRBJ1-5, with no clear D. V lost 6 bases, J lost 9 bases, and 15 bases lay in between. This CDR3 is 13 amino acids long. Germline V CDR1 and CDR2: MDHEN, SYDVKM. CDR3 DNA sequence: TGTGCCAGCAGCTTGGCATCCCCGTCGCCCCAGCATTTT. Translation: CASSLASPSPQHF.

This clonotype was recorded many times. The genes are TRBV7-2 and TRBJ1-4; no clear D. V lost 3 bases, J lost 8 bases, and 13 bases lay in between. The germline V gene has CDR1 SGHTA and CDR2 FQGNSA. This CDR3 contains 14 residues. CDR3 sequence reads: CASSLRVSEEKLFF. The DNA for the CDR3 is TGTGCCAGCAGCTTGCGGGTATCGGAGGAAAAACTGTTTTTT.

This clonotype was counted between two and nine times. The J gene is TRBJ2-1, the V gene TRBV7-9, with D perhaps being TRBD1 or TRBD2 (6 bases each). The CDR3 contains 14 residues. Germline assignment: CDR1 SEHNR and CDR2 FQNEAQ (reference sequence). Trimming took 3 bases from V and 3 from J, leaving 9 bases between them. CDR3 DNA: TGTGCCAGCAGCTTCGGGGGCGGCTACAATGAGCAGTTCTTC. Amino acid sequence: CASSFGGGYNEQFF.

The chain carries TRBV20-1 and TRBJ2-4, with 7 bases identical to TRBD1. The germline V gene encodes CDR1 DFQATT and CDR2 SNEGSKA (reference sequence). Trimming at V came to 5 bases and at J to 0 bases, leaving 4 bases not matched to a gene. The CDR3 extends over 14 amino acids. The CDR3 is CSAWGQLAKNIQYF. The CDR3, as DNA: TGCAGTGCTTGGGGACAGCTAGCCAAAAACATTCAGTACTTC.

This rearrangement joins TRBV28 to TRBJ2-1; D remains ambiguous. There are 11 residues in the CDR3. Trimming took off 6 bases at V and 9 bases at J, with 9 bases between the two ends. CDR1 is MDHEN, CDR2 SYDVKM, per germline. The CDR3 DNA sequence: TGTGCCAGCAGCCACCCCGGTGAGCAGTTCTTC. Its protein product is CASSHPGEQFF.

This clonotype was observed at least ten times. The CDR3 nucleotides are TGCGCCAGCAGCTTGATTCCGTCAGGGGGCACAGATACGCAGTATTTT. This codes for CASSLIPSGGTDTQYF. V gene TRBV5-1 combines with J gene TRBJ2-3, with a tentative D call TRBD1 (6 bases). The V end lost 1 base, the J end lost 1 base, and 13 bases lay between the germline ends. Germline CDR1 SGHRS, CDR2 YFSETQ. The CDR3 contains 16 residues.

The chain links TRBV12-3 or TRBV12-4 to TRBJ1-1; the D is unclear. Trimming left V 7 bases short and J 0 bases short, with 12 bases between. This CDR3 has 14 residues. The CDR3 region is CASTPISMNTEAFF. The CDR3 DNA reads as TGTGCCAGCACCCCTATCTCTATGAACACTGAAGCTTTCTTT.

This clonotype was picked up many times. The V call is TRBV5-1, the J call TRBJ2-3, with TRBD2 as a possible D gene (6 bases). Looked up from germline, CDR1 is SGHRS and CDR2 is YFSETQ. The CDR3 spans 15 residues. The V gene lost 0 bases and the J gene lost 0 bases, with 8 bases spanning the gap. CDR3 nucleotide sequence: TGCGCCAGCAGCTTGGCCGGGAGAAGCACAGATACGCAGTATTTT. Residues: CASSLAGRSTDTQYF.

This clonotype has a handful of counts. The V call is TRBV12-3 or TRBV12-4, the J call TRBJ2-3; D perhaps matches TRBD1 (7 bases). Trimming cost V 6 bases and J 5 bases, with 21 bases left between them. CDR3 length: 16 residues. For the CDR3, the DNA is TGTGCCAGCAGCCCGACAGGAGGGGGCCCGGGAGATACGCAGTATTTT. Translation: CASSPTGGGPGDTQYF.

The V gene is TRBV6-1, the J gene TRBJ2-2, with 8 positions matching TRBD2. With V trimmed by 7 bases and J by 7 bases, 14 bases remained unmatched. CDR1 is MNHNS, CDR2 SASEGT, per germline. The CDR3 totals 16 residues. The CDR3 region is CASKLIAGSSGGELFF. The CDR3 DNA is TGTGCCAGCAAACTAATAGCGGGAAGTTCGGGCGGGGAGCTGTTTTTT.

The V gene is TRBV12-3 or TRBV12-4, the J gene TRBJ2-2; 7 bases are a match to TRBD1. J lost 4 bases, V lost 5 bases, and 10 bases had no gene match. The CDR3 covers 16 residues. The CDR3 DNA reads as TGTGCCAGCAGTCCTCCGACAGGGTCGGGCACCGGGGAGCTGTTTTTT. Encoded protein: CASSPPTGSGTGELFF.